What follows are 7 T cell receptor beta chains derived from one specimen sequenced in a study of human T cells and chemical hapten exposure. Time point meaning: patch test 1, 2 weeks after DPC sensitization. Documented treatment: therapeutic diphenylcyclopropenone sensitization with weekly scalp DPC. Using its own MiXCR run on the RACE reads, TCRdb lists one record per CDR3 protein. In the table there are approximately 49,000 distinct CDR3 sequences, less than 9.5% of which are singletons. This material consisted of whole blood, taken in connection with sensitization to the hapten diphenylcyclopropenone (DPC). Receptors originate from a woman aged 50 to 65 with alopecia areata. Some clones in this sample may be carry-over from other donors' samples.

This clonotype was detected ten times or more. V gene TRBV7-9 combines with J gene TRBJ2-7; 8 bases align to TRBD2. Germline V gene data show CDR1 as SEHNR and CDR2 as FQNEAQ (reference sequence). The length of the CDR3 is 15 residues. Trimming took 0 bases from V and 4 from J; bases not matched to a gene: 5. CDR3 residues: CASSLAREGLYEQYF. The CDR3 coding sequence is TGTGCCAGCAGCTTAGCACGGGAGGGCCTGTACGAGCAGTACTTC.

This clonotype has at least ten counts. This chain links TRBV14 with TRBJ2-1, with D maybe TRBD2 (5 bases). The CDR3 extends over 14 amino acids. Trimming removed 4 bases from V and 7 bases from J, with 14 bases in between. Germline CDR1 SGHDN, CDR2 FVKESK. This CDR3 reads CASSRELVLNEQFF. Written as DNA, the CDR3 is TGTGCCAGCAGCCGAGAACTAGTTTTGAATGAGCAGTTCTTC.

This clonotype was found many times. J is TRBJ2-5 and V is TRBV20-1, with D perhaps matching TRBD1 or TRBD2 (5 bases each). The CDR3 runs to 17 residues. Germline V lookup: CDR1 DFQATT, CDR2 SNEGSKA (reference sequence). Trimming pared 3 bases from V and 5 bases from J, leaving 25 bases between. The CDR3 nucleotides are TGCAGTGCTAGGGATTCGGCCGGGGTCGGGACGGGCGAGACCCAGTACTTC. Its translation: CSARDSAGVGTGETQYF.

The sample holds many counts of this clonotype. This rearrangement joins TRBV9 to TRBJ2-7, with D possibly called TRBD1 or TRBD2 (5 bases each). This CDR3 has 14 residues. Trimming removed 0 bases from V and 2 bases from J, with 9 bases in between. Germline assignment: CDR1 SGDLS and CDR2 YYNGEE. CDR3 in DNA: TGTGCCAGCAGCGTAGATGAGGGGCCCTACGAGCAGTACTTC. Its translation is CASSVDEGPYEQYF.

This clonotype was counted at least ten times. The V call is TRBV19, the J call TRBJ2-6; D remains unclear. The germline V and J ends were trimmed by 6 bases and 1 base, with 10 bases remaining between them. The germline V gene encodes CDR1 LNHDA and CDR2 SQIVND (reference sequence). The length of the CDR3 is 15 residues. The CDR3 loop is CASRTAASGANVLTF. CDR3 sequence (DNA): TGTGCCAGTAGAACTGCGGCTTCTGGGGCCAACGTCCTGACTTTC.

This clonotype appeared a few times. This rearrangement joins TRBV7-2 to TRBJ2-7; tentative D call: TRBD1 (5 bases). V dropped 0 bases and J dropped 7 bases, with 13 bases sitting between them. The CDR3 has 14 residues. Germline V CDR1 and CDR2: SGHTA, FQGNSA. The CDR3 region is CASSLARAVGEQYF. The CDR3 DNA reads as TGTGCCAGCAGCTTAGCCAGGGCTGTTGGGGAGCAGTACTTC.

This clonotype was counted a few times. The rearrangement links TRBV18 to TRBJ1-5, with D tentatively TRBD1 (5 bases). Trimming pared 2 bases from V and 5 bases from J, leaving 10 bases between. There are 14 residues in the CDR3. Germline V gene sequence: CDR1 KGHSH, CDR2 LQKENI. CDR3 loop: CASSPSGSDQPQHF. The CDR3 bases are TGTGCCAGCTCACCATCAGGGTCTGATCAGCCCCAGCATTTT.